These 9 T cell receptor beta chains came from one sample sequenced in a study of long-term antiretroviral therapy in people with HIV. The assay, immunoSEQ v3.0, was run at survey level. Here immunoSEQ multiplex PCR was the method, and the copy in TCRdb shows in-frame clones only, minus some. The data contain 30,000 or so clones, 65% to 75% of them singletons. The specimen comprised unsorted PBMCs, sampled 3 years after starting antiretroviral therapy. These receptors all stem from a man aged 50 to 59 with HIV.

A few counts support this clone. V is TRBV9 and J is TRBJ2-7; 8 nucleotides match TRBD2. The ends lost 3 bases at V and 2 bases at J; junction bases unmatched: 10. The germline V gene has CDR1 SGDLS and CDR2 YYNGEE. CDR3 length: 16 amino acids. Written as DNA, the CDR3 is TGTGCCAGCAGCGGAGGAGGAACTAGCGGAACCTACGAGCAGTACTTC. Protein sequence: CASSGGGTSGTYEQYF.

As DNA, the CDR3 is TGTGCCAGCAGCGTAGACGGGGGGAGCGGTCAGCCCCAGCATTTT. Translating it yields CASSVDGGSGQPQHF. V is TRBV9 and J is TRBJ1-5; D is possibly TRBD1 (5 bases). The CDR3 has 15 amino acids. The V end was cut by 0 bases, the J end by 6 bases, with 13 bases between. Germline-derived CDR1 and CDR2 are SGDLS and YYNGEE.

V usage is TRBV4-3 and J usage is TRBJ2-7; maybe TRBD2 (5 bases). The V and J ends lost 0 bases and 3 bases respectively, with 12 bases between them. The CDR3 sequence is 15 residues long. Germline values: CDR1 LGHNA, CDR2 YSLEER. The CDR3 is CASSQELVGDYEQYF. For the CDR3, the DNA is TGCGCCAGCAGCCAAGAATTAGTGGGAGACTACGAGCAGTACTTC.

This chain links TRBV27 with TRBJ2-7; TRBD2 aligns across 12 bases. The CDR3 totals 14 residues. Germline values: CDR1 MNHEY, CDR2 SMNVEV (reference sequence). Trimming at V came to 5 bases and at J to 8 bases, leaving 7 bases not matched to a gene. The CDR3 loop is CASSTRTSGNKQYF. CDR3 DNA sequence: TGTGCCAGCAGTACCCGGACTAGCGGGAACAAGCAGTACTTC.

The V call is TRBV9, the J call TRBJ2-7; D ambiguous. The ends were cut back, 3 bases at V and 0 bases at J, with 10 bases in the middle. The CDR3 has 14 amino acids. From germline, CDR1 is SGDLS and CDR2 YYNGEE. The CDR3 loop reads CASSAGPDSYEQYF. DNA of the CDR3: TGTGCCAGCAGCGCCGGACCGGACTCCTACGAGCAGTACTTC. The complete variable domain, with remaining parts taken from reference TRBV9 and TRBJ2-7, reads DSGVTQTPKHLITATGQRVTLRCSPRSGDLSVYWYQQSLDQGLQFLIQYYNGEERAKGNILERFSAQQFPDLHSELNLSSLELGDSALYFCASSAGPDSYEQYFGPGTRLTVT.

This chain links TRBV7-2 with TRBJ1-2, with D possibly TRBD1 on 5 matching bases. The germline V gene has CDR1 SGHTA and CDR2 FQGNSA. The CDR3 is 12 amino acids. V lost 5 bases and J 4 bases, leaving 8 bases between the germline ends. The CDR3, as DNA: TGTGCCAGCAGCAGGGACCTCTATGGCTACACCTTC. Protein product: CASSRDLYGYTF.

This rearrangement joins TRBV5-6 to TRBJ1-3; D unclear. Deletions cut 4 bases from V and 0 bases from J, with 14 bases between. Germline-derived CDR1 and CDR2 are SGHDT and YYEEEE. The CDR3 sequence is 16 residues long. CDR3 protein: CASSPPGRTSGNTIYF. The CDR3 nucleotides are TGTGCCAGCAGCCCTCCCGGGAGGACCTCTGGAAACACCATATATTTT.

The V call is TRBV9, the J call TRBJ2-6; D gene uncertain. V shed 4 bases and J shed 1 base, with 9 bases lying between them. Germline V gene sequence: CDR1 SGDLS, CDR2 YYNGEE. This CDR3 has 15 amino acids. The CDR3 loop is CASSPGESGANVLTF. The CDR3 DNA sequence: TGTGCCAGCAGCCCTGGGGAATCTGGGGCCAACGTCCTGACTTTC.

The gene calls are TRBV6-6 and TRBJ2-1; the D gene is possibly TRBD2 (6 bases). Germline-derived CDR1 and CDR2 are MNHNY and SVGAGI (reference sequence). V dropped 4 bases and J dropped 3 bases, with 7 bases sitting between them. This CDR3 is built from 13 residues. The CDR3 loop is CASSSGLYNEQFF. The CDR3 DNA reads as TGTGCCAGCAGTTCGGGACTCTACAATGAGCAGTTCTTC.